The clone carrying this TCR beta chain has just a few counts. Its specificity is not known. The data were taken from a study of CD8 T cells in ankylosing spondylitis. TCRdb analysed the 5' RACE reads with MiXCR anew, one entry per CDR3 protein. The sample holds fewer than 550,000 distinct CDR3 sequences, about 5% seen once. Broader study findings: Disease-associated clones were reportedly significantly overrepresented in matched ankylosing spondylitis synovial fluid. In the blood and synovial fluid of reactive arthritis, some motif variants had been previously reported. Disease-associated clones were CD8+ and fairly uncommon in peripheral blood. Apparently characteristic of ankylosing spondylitis blood was a TCR beta motif (about 8 highly homologous variants).

This receptor was taken from a male donor with ankylosing spondylitis. The sequenced sample was blood, either unsorted or a sorted T cell fraction (not recorded which).

The CDR3 protein is CASTPISTDTQYF. The CDR3, as DNA: TGTGCCAGCACCCCGATTTCCACAGATACGCAGTATTTT. This sequence joins TRBV7-2 and TRBJ2-3; D gene ambiguous. The CDR3 length is 13 residues. V lost 7 bases and J lost 2, with 10 bases in between. Germline V lookup: CDR1 SGHTA, CDR2 FQGNSA.